One and the same sample provided the 3 T cell receptor beta chains below, sequenced in a study of response to subunit inactivated influenza vaccine (dated by TCRdb to 2016 to 2018). The library was obtained by RT-PCR. TCRdb lists the instrument as Illumina HiSeq 2500. Using fastp trimming at Q25 and MiXCR clonotype assembly, TCRdb reanalyzed the public sequencing data and kept in-frame beta chains. Records with the same CDR3 protein are collapsed into one entry carrying the most frequent genes and DNA. Counted in this sample were more than 500,000 distinct CDR3 sequences; 10% to 12% of them appeared once. Of the sample, approximately 10% falls within the top ten clones. This sample was also put to use in a study of T cells expressing NK-cell markers. The second study's authors report: TCR beta cDNA libraries were prepared using 5'RACE template switching, which introduced a universal primer site and unique molecular identifiers.

The material was PBMCs from blood, obtained on the day of vaccination. The receptors come from a man aged 45 to 65 who received an inactivated influenza vaccine. Donor details come from another sample of the same person, matched by shared clones.

This clonotype occurred many times. The chain has TRBV5-1 and TRBJ1-2, with 12 positions matching TRBD1. After removal of 3 bases from V and 4 bases from J, the junction contained 7 bases not matched to a gene. Germline V gives CDR1 SGHRS, CDR2 YFSETQ. The CDR3 runs 16 residues. In DNA form, the CDR3 reads TGCGCCAGCAGCTCGGGACAGGGGGCAGTATCCTATGGCTACACCTTC. As protein: CASSSGQGAVSYGYTF.

At least ten counts were recorded for this clonotype. The rearrangement uses TRBV20-1 and TRBJ2-7; D remains ambiguous. In germline, CDR1 is DFQATT, CDR2 SNEGSKA (reference sequence). The CDR3 has 12 residues. The V end lost 4 bases, the J end lost 2 bases, and 9 bases lay between the germline ends. CDR3 nucleotide sequence: TGCAGTGCTACTGACGGAACCTACGAGCAGTACTTC. Protein product: CSATDGTYEQYF.

CDR3 sequence: CASSWDRRANTEAFF. The CDR3 DNA sequence: TGTGCCAGCAGTTGGGACCGACGAGCGAACACTGAAGCTTTCTTT. The rearrangement joins TRBV12-3 or TRBV12-4 to TRBJ1-1; D is perhaps TRBD1 (5 bases). V shed 4 bases and J shed 1 base, with 13 bases lying between them. The CDR3 consists of 15 residues.